This T cell receptor (beta chain) was sequenced for a study of blood T cell repertoires in COVID-19. Across the whole study: Both acute and convalescent COVID-19 samples were obtained from the United States, Italy and Spain.

This clone was observed many times. Germline CDR1 LNHDA, CDR2 SQIVND (reference sequence). V lost 5 bases to trimming and J lost 5 bases, with 21 bases between them. This CDR3 is 16 amino acids long. Assay used: immunoSEQ multiplex PCR; TCRdb lists only in-frame clones, some missing. The data show fewer than 400,000 clones, around 85% seen once. The cohort comprised adults aged roughly 18 to 95 years residing in some 24 US areas. The sequenced sample consisted of PBMCs or T cells enriched from blood (not recorded which). The J gene is TRBJ1-1, the V gene TRBV19, with no clear D. The TCR comes from a woman in her twenties or thirties who had been exposed to COVID-19. The CDR3 spells CASSPRGRVATTEAFF. CDR3 sequence (DNA): TGTGCCAGTAGTCCACGAGGGAGGGTAGCGACTACTGAAGCTTTCTTT.